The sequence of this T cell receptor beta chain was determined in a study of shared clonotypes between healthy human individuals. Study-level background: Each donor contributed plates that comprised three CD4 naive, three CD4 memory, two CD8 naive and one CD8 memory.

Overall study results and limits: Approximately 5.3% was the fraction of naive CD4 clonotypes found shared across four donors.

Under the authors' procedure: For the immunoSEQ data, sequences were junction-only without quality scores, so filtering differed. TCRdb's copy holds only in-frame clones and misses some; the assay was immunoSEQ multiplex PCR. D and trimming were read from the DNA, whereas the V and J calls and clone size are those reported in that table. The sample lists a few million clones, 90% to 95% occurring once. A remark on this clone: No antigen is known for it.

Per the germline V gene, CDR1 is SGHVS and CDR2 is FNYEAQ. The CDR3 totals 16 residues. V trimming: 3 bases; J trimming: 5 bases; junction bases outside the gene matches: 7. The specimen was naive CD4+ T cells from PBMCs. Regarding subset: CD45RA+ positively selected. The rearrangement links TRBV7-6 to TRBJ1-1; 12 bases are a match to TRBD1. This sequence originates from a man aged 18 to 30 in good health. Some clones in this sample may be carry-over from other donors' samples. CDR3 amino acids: CASSFGTGGARTEAFF. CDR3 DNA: TGTGCCAGCAGCTTCGGGACAGGGGGCGCGAGGACTGAAGCTTTCTTT.